The source of this TCR beta chain is a study of blood T cell repertoires in COVID-19. Study as a whole: The United States, Italy and Spain supplied acute and convalescent COVID-19 samples. T cells, B-cell-depleted T cells, or PBMCs supplied cDNA or gDNA.

CDR1 and CDR2 from the germline V gene are MDHEN and SYDVKM. Unmatched junction bases numbered 9, after V lost 1 base and J lost 7 bases. CDR3 size: 16 residues. Original processing methods: Reference gene primers were amplified, and this amplification served to estimate nucleated cell counts. Generated by immunoSEQ multiplex PCR, the TCRdb table keeps only in-frame clones and is missing some. V, J and clone size derive from that table, while D and trimming were established from the DNA sequence. The table lists 200,000 to 250,000 clones, roughly 87% of them singletons. The sample consisted of peripheral blood. The chain uses TRBV28 and TRBJ1-2; 10 bases align to TRBD1. This sequence originates from a man in his forties or fifties with active or convalescent COVID-19. Here the CDR3 reads CASSLSAGDRGSGYTF. CDR3 sequence (DNA): TGTGCCAGCAGTTTATCAGCAGGGGACAGGGGATCTGGCTACACCTTC.